Described below is a single T cell receptor beta chain sequence and its context. Its antigen remains unknown. The data originate from a study of T cell responses to AZD1222 COVID-19 vaccine. Study results and caveats: Spike-wide vaccine-associated CD4 TCRs dominated at 160-218 and 743-854. Baseline antibody screening turned up just a handful of seropositive AZD1222 recipients. It should be noted that donors were predominantly white British and more often female, and clonal diversity was possibly underestimated.

With 1 base removed from V and 3 bases from J, the gap between germline ends came to 7 bases. There are 13 residues in the CDR3. In germline, CDR1 is SGHRS, CDR2 YFSETQ. Only in-frame clones appear in the TCRdb table, and some are missing; sequencing was by immunoSEQ multiplex PCR. Of some 120,000 clones in the sample, approximately 83% were seen once. The TCR originated in an adult in good health. The sequencing here drew on peripheral blood, taken on day 0 of AZD1222 vaccination. This chain connects TRBV5-1 to TRBJ2-5; D not resolved. As DNA, the CDR3 is TGCGCCAGCAGCTTGCAAGGGAAAGAGACCCAGTACTTC. It yields the protein CASSLQGKETQYF.